This TCR beta chain came from a study of cytomegalovirus exposure and HLA in healthy donors. Whole-study results and caveats: In a later analysis, HLA-associated TCR beta chains were more clonally expanded than equally common others.

Concerning this clone: Its antigen is not identified.

Both 60 Vbeta primers and 13 Jbeta primers went into the PCR. Per the original data handling: Later reanalysis found roughly 80 million unique TCR beta chains, some 10 million of them shared. Assay used: immunoSEQ multiplex PCR; TCRdb lists only in-frame clones, some missing. That table supplies the V and J calls and clone size; D and trimming were determined from the DNA. The table lists 200,000 to 250,000 clones, around 80% of them singletons. The germline V gene encodes CDR1 MNHEY and CDR2 SVGAGI. V was shortened by 2 bases and J by 6 bases, with 13 bases between the two germline ends. CDR3 size: 15 residues.

Specimen: PBMCs. The chain joins TRBV6-5 to TRBJ2-2; TRBD2 is a possible D gene (5 bases). The sequence was obtained from a man in his forties or fifties in good health and CMV-seronegative. The CDR3 DNA sequence: TGTGCCAGCAGTTACGAGGGTGGTAGCTCCGGGGAGCTGTTTTTT. Translation gives CASSYEGGSSGELFF.